What follows are 28 T cell receptor beta chains derived from one specimen sequenced in a study of CD8 T cells in ankylosing spondylitis. TCRdb reanalysed the 5' RACE reads using MiXCR and keeps one entry per CDR3 protein. The sample records about 42,000 distinct CDR3 sequences, 2.7% being singletons. Sequencing was carried out using blood, either unsorted or a sorted T cell fraction (not recorded which). The receptor source for this set is a male donor with ankylosing spondylitis or in good health (not recorded which).

This clonotype was picked up many times. The V call is TRBV9, the J call TRBJ2-2; D is undetermined. Trimming took 2 bases from V and 3 from J, leaving 14 bases between them. Germline V gene lookup returns CDR1 SGDLS and CDR2 YYNGEE. CDR3 length equals 16 residues. CDR3: CASSVFAYQDTGELFF. The CDR3 DNA sequence: TGTGCCAGCAGCGTTTTCGCGTACCAGGACACCGGGGAGCTGTTTTTT.

This clonotype was recorded many times. The genes are TRBV9 and TRBJ2-5; 8 nucleotides line up with TRBD1. The ends lost 2 bases at V and 4 bases at J; junction bases unmatched: 7. This CDR3 has 15 amino acids. Germline lookup yields CDR1 SGDLS and CDR2 YYNGEE. The CDR3 loop is CASSVRTGSSETQYF. The CDR3 nucleotides are TGTGCCAGCAGCGTCCGGACAGGGAGCTCAGAGACCCAGTACTTC.

This clonotype was recorded at least ten times. The chain has TRBV9 and TRBJ2-1, with D perhaps matching TRBD2 (6 bases). The CDR3 covers 15 residues. Germline V gives CDR1 SGDLS, CDR2 YYNGEE. V lost 0 bases and J lost 5, with 12 bases in between. The CDR3 loop reads CASSVAGTQHNEQFF. The CDR3 coding sequence is TGTGCCAGCAGCGTAGCTGGGACTCAGCACAATGAGCAGTTCTTC.

This clonotype occurred many times. V usage is TRBV9 and J usage is TRBJ2-3; 8 nucleotides agree with TRBD2. The CDR3 has 17 residues. Germline-derived CDR1 and CDR2 are SGDLS and YYNGEE. With V trimmed by 0 bases and J by 4 bases, 10 bases remained unmatched. The CDR3 bases are TGTGCCAGCAGCGTAGGCATAGCGGGAAGCAAGGCAGATACGCAGTATTTT. Translated, it gives CASSVGIAGSKADTQYF. The full variable domain, completed using reference TRBV9 and TRBJ2-3, is DSGVTQTPKHLITATGQRVTLRCSPRSGDLSVYWYQQSLDQGLQFLIQYYNGEERAKGNILERFSAQQFPDLHSELNLSSLELGDSALYFCASSVGIAGSKADTQYFGPGTRLTVL.

By sample fraction, this clonotype is medium-sized. V and J are TRBV9 and TRBJ2-1, with 8 positions matching TRBD2. The germline gives CDR1 SGDLS, CDR2 YYNGEE. V trimming: 0 bases; J trimming: 8 bases; junction bases outside the gene matches: 4. This CDR3 has 14 residues. As DNA, the CDR3 is TGTGCCAGCAGCGTAGGTGGACTAGCCGATGAGCAGTTCTTC. Translation gives CASSVGGLADEQFF.

This clonotype came up many times. The V call is TRBV9, the J call TRBJ2-7; 7 nucleotides align to TRBD2. The CDR3 extends over 16 amino acids. Germline CDR1 is SGDLS and CDR2 is YYNGEE. With V trimmed by 0 bases and J by 3 bases, 9 bases remained unmatched. The CDR3 spells CASSVGGGNSVYEQYF. The CDR3 region has the DNA TGTGCCAGCAGCGTAGGGGGGGGTAATTCCGTCTACGAGCAGTACTTC. Combining the CDR3 with reference TRBV9 and TRBJ2-7 gives the whole variable domain DSGVTQTPKHLITATGQRVTLRCSPRSGDLSVYWYQQSLDQGLQFLIQYYNGEERAKGNILERFSAQQFPDLHSELNLSSLELGDSALYFCASSVGGGNSVYEQYFGPGTRLTVT.

Many counts were recorded for this clonotype. The genes are TRBV9 and TRBJ2-1; 8 bases are a match to TRBD2. There are 15 residues in the CDR3. In germline, CDR1 is SGDLS, CDR2 YYNGEE. V was pared by 4 bases and J by 5 bases, with 8 bases of the junction left unmatched. CDR3 amino acids: CASSLSGTRDNEQFF. The CDR3 DNA reads TGTGCCAGCAGCCTATCCGGGACTAGAGACAATGAGCAGTTCTTC.

This clonotype has at least ten counts. The chain uses TRBV9 and TRBJ2-7; D possibly uses TRBD1 or TRBD2 (6 bases each). Per germline, CDR1 SGDLS and CDR2 YYNGEE. The CDR3 loop spans 16 amino acids. Trimming took off 3 bases at V and 3 bases at J, with 19 bases between the two ends. The CDR3 DNA sequence: TGTGCCAGCAGCGCAGTGGGGGGCTCCGCGGTCTACGAGCAGTACTTC. It yields the protein CASSAVGGSAVYEQYF.

This clonotype was seen repeatedly, ten times or more. This rearrangement joins TRBV9 to TRBJ2-1; perhaps TRBD1 as D (6 bases). The CDR3 contains 14 residues. V was shortened by 6 bases and J by 5 bases, with 15 bases between the two germline ends. In germline, CDR1 is SGDLS, CDR2 YYNGEE. The CDR3 region has the DNA TGTGCCAGCACGGTGGGACAATTCGACAATGAGCAGTTCTTC. Protein product: CASTVGQFDNEQFF.

This clonotype showed up many times. V usage is TRBV9 and J usage is TRBJ2-5, with 7 bases matching TRBD2. Germline CDR1 is SGDLS and CDR2 is YYNGEE. This CDR3 has 16 amino acids. J lost 5 bases, V lost 4 bases, and 14 bases had no gene match. The CDR3 coding sequence is TGTGCCAGCAGCCGGGCTAGCGGAGGGCCTGGGGAGACCCAGTACTTC. This sequence encodes CASSRASGGPGETQYF.

This clonotype was detected many times. The chain joins TRBV9 to TRBJ2-7, with 7 bases identical to TRBD1. J gave up 3 bases and V 0 bases, and 3 bases lay outside the gene matches. CDR1 and CDR2 (germline): SGDLS, YYNGEE. The CDR3 loop spans 14 amino acids. The CDR3 sequence: CASSVEWDSYEQYF. CDR3 coding DNA: TGTGCCAGCAGCGTAGAGTGGGACAGCTACGAGCAGTACTTC.

This clonotype was seen many times. The chain combines TRBV9 with TRBJ1-1, with unresolved D. Trimming shortened V by 0 bases and J by 1 base, and 7 bases separated the two germline ends. CDR3 length: 14 amino acids. CDR1 SGDLS and CDR2 YYNGEE come from the germline V gene. CDR3 in DNA: TGTGCCAGCAGCGTAGCGAGGGAGAACACTGAAGCTTTCTTT. The encoded protein is CASSVARENTEAFF.

This clonotype came up many times. The chain has TRBV9 and TRBJ1-3, with D perhaps TRBD1 (5 bases). The CDR3 spans 16 residues. Germline V lookup: CDR1 SGDLS, CDR2 YYNGEE. V was trimmed by 0 bases and J by 0 bases, leaving 10 bases between them. CDR3 in amino acids: CASSVEARVSGNTIYF. The CDR3 DNA reads as TGTGCCAGCAGCGTAGAGGCCAGGGTCTCTGGAAACACCATATATTTT.

This clonotype was detected a few times. V gene TRBV9 combines with J gene TRBJ2-1, with TRBD2 matching over 10 bases. The CDR3 is 16 residues long. Germline V lookup: CDR1 SGDLS, CDR2 YYNGEE. The V and J ends lost 2 bases and 1 base, in that order; junction bases with no gene match: 3. CDR3 sequence: CASSVSSGGSYNEQFF. The CDR3 DNA reads as TGTGCCAGCAGCGTTTCTAGCGGGGGATCCTACAATGAGCAGTTCTTC.

In this sample, this clonotype turned up many times. The chain recombines TRBV9 with TRBJ2-1; maybe TRBD2 (5 bases). V lost 5 bases, J lost 0 bases, and 21 bases lay in between. This CDR3 has 18 residues. Looked up from germline, CDR1 is SGDLS and CDR2 is YYNGEE. In DNA form, the CDR3 reads TGTGCCAGCAGTCCAACCCGAGGGAGCGCAAACTCCTACAATGAGCAGTTCTTC. It specifies CASSPTRGSANSYNEQFF.

This clonotype came up many times. The gene calls are TRBV9 and TRBJ1-3, with 7 bases fitting TRBD1. Per the germline V gene, CDR1 is SGDLS and CDR2 is YYNGEE. The trim removed 3 bases at V and 4 bases at J, leaving 7 bases unmatched. The CDR3 sequence is 15 residues long. CDR3 sequence: CASSAGQPDGNTIYF. The CDR3 coding sequence is TGTGCCAGCAGCGCGGGACAGCCCGACGGAAACACCATATATTTT.

This clonotype was detected many times. The genes are TRBV9 and TRBJ2-7; 7 bases are a match to TRBD1. Germline lookup yields CDR1 SGDLS and CDR2 YYNGEE. CDR3 length equals 17 residues. The ends lost 3 bases at V and 3 bases at J; junction bases unmatched: 15. This CDR3 is CASSEGAGQSTFYEQYF. The DNA of the CDR3 is TGTGCCAGCAGCGAGGGGGCCGGACAGTCCACATTCTACGAGCAGTACTTC.

This clonotype was seen ten or more times. This chain links TRBV9 with TRBJ2-3; D call uncertain. Germline V gene sequence: CDR1 SGDLS, CDR2 YYNGEE. The CDR3 length is 14 residues. Trimming took off 0 bases at V and 2 bases at J, with 7 bases between the two ends. This CDR3 reads CASSVGGNTDTQYF. CDR3 bases: TGTGCCAGCAGCGTAGGAGGTAACACAGATACGCAGTATTTT.

This clonotype was picked up many times. The rearrangement links TRBV9 to TRBJ2-6, with D uncertain. CDR1 is SGDLS, CDR2 YYNGEE, per germline. This CDR3 contains 15 residues. Trimming removed 4 bases from V and 1 base from J, with 9 bases in between. The CDR3 bases are TGTGCCAGCAGCCCCTTGGGTTCTGGGGCCAACGTCCTGACTTTC. As protein: CASSPLGSGANVLTF.

The genes are TRBV9 and TRBJ1-4; 7 positions match TRBD1. J gave up 5 bases and V 4 bases, and 11 bases lay outside the gene matches. CDR1 and CDR2 (germline): SGDLS, YYNGEE. This CDR3 has 16 amino acids. CDR3 in DNA: TGTGCCAGCAGCATCGATACAGGGGCCCGAAATGAAAAACTGTTTTTT. This gives the protein CASSIDTGARNEKLFF.

This clonotype has at least ten counts. The V and J genes are TRBV9 and TRBJ2-5; 7 bases align to TRBD2. J lost 7 bases, V lost 0 bases, and 6 bases had no gene match. The germline gives CDR1 SGDLS, CDR2 YYNGEE. CDR3 length: 14 residues. The CDR3 is CASSVDGGSRTQYF. The CDR3 DNA reads as TGTGCCAGCAGCGTAGACGGGGGGAGCAGGACCCAGTACTTC.

This chain joins TRBV9 and TRBJ2-7, with no clear D. The length of the CDR3 is 11 residues. Germline V gene lookup returns CDR1 SGDLS and CDR2 YYNGEE. The ends were cut back, 3 bases at V and 3 bases at J, with 4 bases in the middle. The DNA of the CDR3 is TGTGCCAGCAGCGCATTCTACGAGCAGTACTTC. Its translation: CASSAFYEQYF.

This clonotype was counted many times. The chain joins TRBV9 to TRBJ2-7, with D unresolved. The CDR3 extends over 14 amino acids. Trimming took 0 bases from V and 2 from J, leaving 9 bases between them. Germline-derived CDR1 and CDR2 are SGDLS and YYNGEE. The CDR3 sequence is CASSVDAVPYEQYF. DNA for the CDR3: TGTGCCAGCAGCGTAGATGCGGTGCCCTACGAGCAGTACTTC.

In its sample, this clonotype was seen many times. The rearrangement links TRBV9 to TRBJ2-3; D uncertain. V dropped 4 bases and J dropped 7 bases, with 10 bases sitting between them. Germline V gene lookup returns CDR1 SGDLS and CDR2 YYNGEE. There are 12 residues in the CDR3. CDR3 sequence: CASSSMGYTQYF. The CDR3 bases are TGTGCCAGCAGCTCAATGGGTTATACGCAGTATTTT.

This clonotype showed up many times. The chain recombines TRBV9 with TRBJ2-1; maybe TRBD1 (5 bases). Trimming took 4 bases from V and 7 from J, leaving 15 bases between them. This CDR3 has 14 amino acids. CDR1 is SGDLS, CDR2 YYNGEE, per germline. The CDR3 coding sequence is TGTGCCAGCAGCAAGGGGCGACTCTCAAATGAGCAGTTCTTC. It encodes CASSKGRLSNEQFF.

This clonotype was picked up many times. The chain joins TRBV9 to TRBJ2-7, with 10 bases that match TRBD2. The CDR3 covers 14 residues. V lost 4 bases, J lost 7 bases, and 8 bases stayed unmatched. Germline V lookup: CDR1 SGDLS, CDR2 YYNGEE. The CDR3: CASSFHSGRKEQYF. The CDR3 DNA reads as TGTGCCAGCAGCTTTCATAGCGGGAGGAAAGAGCAGTACTTC.

This clonotype was observed at least ten times. The V and J genes are TRBV21-1 and TRBJ2-1; TRBD2 is the table's D call and was not checked against the DNA. TRBV21-1 is a recognized pseudogene. This CDR3 contains 16 residues. CDR3 coding DNA: TGTGCCAGCAGCACTATGGGGACTAGCGGATACAATGAGCAGTTCTTC. Amino acids: CASSTMGTSGYNEQFF.

This clonotype was found many times. The chain employs TRBV9 and TRBJ1-2, with D tentatively TRBD1 (5 bases). Trimming shortened V by 3 bases and J by 3 bases, and 6 bases separated the two germline ends. The length of the CDR3 is 12 residues. Germline CDR1 is SGDLS and CDR2 is YYNGEE. In nucleotides, the CDR3 is TGTGCCAGCAGCGCGGGACACTATGGCTACACCTTC. This gives the protein CASSAGHYGYTF.